This TCR beta chain was captured in a study of shared clonotypes between healthy human individuals (TCRdb year 2020). Concerning the study at large: A couple of women and a few men aged 18 to 49 years were included in the cohort. To estimate repertoire size and how much clonotypes are shared between individuals, the study performed deep sequencing of blood TCR repertoires from roughly five healthy adults. To increase sequencing depth and limit assay-specific biases, TCR repertoire library preparation and sequencing were carried out by different laboratories using diverse techniques. For each donor, CD4 naive and CD4 memory were each given three plates, CD8 naive was given two plates, and CD8 memory was given one plate. Each donor's leukapheresis produced roughly between roughly 0.85 and 9.5 billion PBMCs. What the study reported, not specific to this receptor: Pairwise subsampling indicated that sequencing depth was expected to affect the degree of clonotype sharing among donors. When a handful of donors were compared, the shared fraction of clonotypes was roughly 4.8% for naive CD4, roughly 3.4% for naive CD8, about 2.4% for memory CD4, and 0.35% to 0.5% for memory CD8. Compared with non-shared clonotypes, the clonotypes found in all four sorted-subset donors had higher generation probabilities. Naive subsets generally had larger estimated clonotype richness than memory subsets did. The genetic and exposure-history diversity represented was limited by the small number of donors. Sampling was limited to blood, and TCR repertoires in tissue likely differ from TCR repertoires in blood. Even with the large sequencing depth, rarefaction of the sorted-subset datasets indicated that sequencing was incomplete.

About this clone itself: Its binding antigen is unknown. Base-call qualities are not available, and no considerably larger clone is one nucleotide away.

CD8 naive samples were obtained by positive selection for CCR7 among CD45RO-negative cells, yielding a CD45RA+CCR7+ population from which TemRA cells were excluded. Healthy HIV-negative adults with no recently reported acute infections or vaccinations were included as donors. Every donor was a Caucasian adult living in Nashville, Tennessee, USA. After blood collection by leukapheresis, PBMCs were isolated using Ficoll-Histopaque density gradient centrifugation and then cryopreserved in the vapor phase of liquid nitrogen. Analytical flow cytometry was used to check the purity and quantity of each magnetically sorted T cell population. Genomic DNA was isolated from each sorted fraction and quantified by UV absorbance on a Nanodrop 2000c. TCR CDR3 regions were amplified from genomic DNA by multiplex PCR using the deep immunoSEQ assay. For each cell subset, the extracted genomic DNA was distributed evenly across all wells of several immunoSEQ 96-well plates, and each plate served as one replicate. For sorted subsets, each replicate PCR was loaded with around 220 ng genomic DNA, equivalent to 30,000 or so T cell genomes. Purified libraries were measured with a Qubit 3.0 fluorometer, size-checked on a Bioanalyzer 2100, and measured again with the KAPA Library Quantification kit. A separate single-read 150-cycle Illumina NextSeq 550 flow cell was used to sequence each immunoSEQ 96-well plate. Under the source paper's analysis protocol: The immunoSEQ output contained only junctional sequences without quality scores, so filtering could not match that applied to full-length reads. Sequences were annotated with PyIR, a Python wrapper for IgBLAST v1.9, and V/J genes and CDR3 were assigned using IMGT germline references. Reads were removed for weak V/J assignments (E-value above 1e-6), missing CDR3, stop codons, out-of-frame junctions, or ambiguous translated residues. V3J clonotypes were defined as sequences sharing the same inferred V gene, J gene, and CDR3 amino acid sequence. To compute the percentage overlap between repertoires, the number of shared unique clonotypes was divided by the size of the smaller repertoire. Three approaches were used to assess repertoire richness: RTK rarefaction, the Chao1 estimator, and Recon v2.1 estimates of unobserved clonotypes. Generation probabilities for all TCRbeta clonotypes obtained by the gDNA method from a handful of donors were computed using OLGA. TCRdb stores this immuneACCESS table with in-frame sequences only. Part of the clones is absent; in the studies checked, under half of the shortfall reflects unresolved V genes, and no reason is known for the rest. D and trimming were read from the DNA, whereas the V and J calls and clone size are those reported in that table. Recorded for this sample are nearly 2 million clones; about 95% of them occurred a single time. The top ten clonotypes cover more than 0.9% of the sample.

The CDR3 sequence holds 15 residues, the cysteine and phenylalanine included. The DNA shown is the 45-base CDR3, in frame from base 1. CDR1 and CDR2 (GTSNPN, SVGIG) derive from the germline V gene (reference sequence). Deletion took 2 bases off V and 6 bases off J, with a span of 19 bases between the germline ends. Here the chain combines TRBV30 and TRBJ1-1, with a tentative D gene TRBD1 over 5 matching bases. This receptor was identified in a man aged 18 to 30 in good health. The sample was naive CD8+ T cells sorted from blood. According to the study, the label for this sample's cell subset or site signals: CD45RA+CCR7+. The CDR3 amino acid sequence is: CAWSSFRDFRPEAFF. The DNA sequence is TGTGCCTGGAGTTCTTTTAGGGACTTTAGACCTGAAGCTTTCTTT.